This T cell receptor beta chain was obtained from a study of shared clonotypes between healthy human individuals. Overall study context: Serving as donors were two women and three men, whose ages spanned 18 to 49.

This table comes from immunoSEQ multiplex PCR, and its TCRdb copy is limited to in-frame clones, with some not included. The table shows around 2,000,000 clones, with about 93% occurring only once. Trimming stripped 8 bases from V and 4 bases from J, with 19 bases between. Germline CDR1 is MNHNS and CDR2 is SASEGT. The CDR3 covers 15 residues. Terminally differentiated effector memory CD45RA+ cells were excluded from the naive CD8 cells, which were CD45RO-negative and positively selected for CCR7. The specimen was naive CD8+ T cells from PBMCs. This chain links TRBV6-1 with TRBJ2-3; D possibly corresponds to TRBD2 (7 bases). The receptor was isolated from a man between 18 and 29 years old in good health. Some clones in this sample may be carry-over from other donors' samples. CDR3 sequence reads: CASGPGRGGADTQYF. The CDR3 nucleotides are TGTGCCAGCGGACCTGGGAGGGGGGGGGCAGATACGCAGTATTTT.